The 21 T cell receptor beta chains listed next were all sequenced from one sample in a study of T cells in Graves' hyperthyroidism and ophthalmopathy. It was RNA transcripts that yielded the amplified TCR beta CDR3 regions. Researchers ran a first-round RT-PCR on the TCR CDR3 using the HTBI primer set. TCRdb recomputed calls from the multiplex PCR reads with MiXCR, one row per CDR3 protein. The top ten hold approximately 31% of the sample, which has approximately 300,000 distinct CDR3 sequences, around 16% seen once. Sequenced sample: blood. All receptors come from a man between 25 and 39 years old with Graves' hyperthyroidism.

This clonotype was picked up a small number of times. The V and J genes are TRBV10-2 and TRBJ2-3; D not resolved. This CDR3 has 17 residues. From germline, CDR1 is WSHSY and CDR2 SAAADI. Trimming took 2 bases from V and 0 from J, leaving 15 bases between them. CDR3 in amino acids: CASSELAPGPSTDTQYF. CDR3 DNA sequence: TGCGCCAGCAGTGAGCTCGCGCCCGGGCCTAGCACAGATACGCAGTATTTT.

The genes are TRBV7-8 and TRBJ2-7; perhaps TRBD1 as D (5 bases). Germline values: CDR1 SGHVS, CDR2 FQNEAQ. Trimming pared 3 bases from V and 4 bases from J, leaving 22 bases between. CDR3 length equals 17 residues. CDR3 coding DNA: TGTGCCAGCAGCTTTATTCGATCTACAGGCCTTCCTTACGAGCAGTACTTC. Residues: CASSFIRSTGLPYEQYF.

The gene calls are TRBV7-2 and TRBJ1-1; weak D call: TRBD1 (5 bases). The CDR3 runs to 15 residues. The germline gives CDR1 SGHTA, CDR2 FQGNSA. The germline V and J ends were trimmed by 5 bases and 1 base, with 14 bases remaining between them. CDR3 nucleotides: TGTGCCAGCAGCCGCCGTGGGGGATCGAACACTGAAGCTTTCTTT. Translation gives CASSRRGGSNTEAFF.

In this sample, this clonotype turned up many times. The chain employs TRBV27 and TRBJ1-2; the D gene is possibly TRBD1 (6 bases). This CDR3 comprises 13 residues. The V end lost 7 bases, the J end lost 7 bases, and 16 bases lay between the germline ends. Germline CDR1 MNHEY, CDR2 SMNVEV (reference sequence). The chain's CDR3 is CASTLSGAGGYTF. The DNA for the CDR3 is TGTGCCAGCACCCTGTCGGGGGCCGGTGGCTACACCTTC.

The chain employs TRBV6-8 and TRBJ1-2; D uncertain. CDR1 and CDR2 (germline): MNHGY, SAAAGT. V gave up 2 bases and J gave up 1 base, with 8 bases separating them. The length of the CDR3 is 14 residues. CDR3 region: CASSYLMGNYGYTF. DNA for the CDR3: TGTGCCAGCAGTTACCTCATGGGTAACTATGGCTACACCTTC.

There are many counts of this clonotype. The genes are TRBV5-1 and TRBJ2-7; the match to TRBD2 covers 13 bases. The CDR3 length is 17 residues. After removal of 2 bases from V and 6 bases from J, the junction contained 11 bases not matched to a gene. The germline V gene has CDR1 SGHRS and CDR2 YFSETQ. The DNA for the CDR3 is TGCGCCAGCAGCTTCCTACTAGCGGGAGGGCCCGCCTTCGAGCAGTACTTC. Translating gives CASSFLLAGGPAFEQYF. The full variable domain, rest sourced from reference TRBV5-1 and TRBJ2-7, is KAGVTQTPRYLIKTRGQQVTLSCSPISGHRSVSWYQQTPGQGLQFLFEYFSETQRNKGNFPGRFSGRQFSNSRSEMNVSTLELGDSALYLCASSFLLAGGPAFEQYFGPGTRLTVT.

The chain combines TRBV12-3 or TRBV12-4 with TRBJ2-5; the D gene is possibly TRBD2 (7 bases). Trimming took 7 bases from V and 5 from J, leaving 14 bases between them. This CDR3 is built from 13 residues. CDR3 protein: CASTRGGGETQYF. CDR3 DNA sequence: TGTGCCAGCACCCGAGGGGGAGGGGAGACCCAGTACTTC.

This clonotype occurred many times. V is TRBV7-9 and J is TRBJ2-1, with 7 bases matching TRBD2. V lost 1 base to trimming and J lost 13 bases; unmatched junction nucleotides: 4. Per the germline V gene, CDR1 is SEHNR and CDR2 is FQNEAQ (reference sequence). This CDR3 contains 12 residues. This chain's CDR3 is CASSLDRGVQFF. The CDR3 nucleotides are TGTGCCAGCAGCTTAGATCGGGGGGTTCAGTTCTTC.

The V call is TRBV15, the J call TRBJ1-5; no clear D gene. Germline values: CDR1 LNHNV, CDR2 YYDKDF (reference sequence). Between the trimmed V and J ends, which lost 0 bases and 10 bases, there was a span of 10 bases. The CDR3 is 13 residues long. The CDR3 reads CATSRDRNSPQHF. CDR3 coding DNA: TGTGCCACCAGCAGAGATAGGAACAGCCCCCAGCATTTT.

The rearrangement joins TRBV28 to TRBJ2-5; 8 bases are shared with TRBD2. The CDR3 consists of 15 residues. Unmatched junction bases numbered 10, after V lost 8 bases and J lost 2 bases. Germline CDR1 and CDR2: MDHEN and SYDVKM. This CDR3 reads CASSGASGQQETQYF. The CDR3 nucleotides are TGTGCCAGCTCGGGGGCTAGCGGGCAACAAGAGACCCAGTACTTC.

This clonotype was counted at least ten times. The chain employs TRBV20-1 and TRBJ2-3, with 8 bases matching TRBD2. Germline V lookup: CDR1 DFQATT, CDR2 SNEGSKA (reference sequence). This CDR3 is built from 16 residues. Losses at the gene ends were 5 bases for V and 0 bases for J; bases not matched to a gene: 10. CDR3 DNA sequence: TGCAGTGCTGATCGGGAGGGTCACCGAAGCACAGATACGCAGTATTTT. The encoded protein is CSADREGHRSTDTQYF.

To note about this clonotype: This may come from a read error, since a much larger clone is one base off. The chain links TRBV30 to TRBJ1-1; no clear D. In germline, CDR1 is GTSNPN, CDR2 SVGIG (reference sequence). The CDR3 covers 15 residues. CDR3 sequence (DNA): TGTGCCTGGAGTGGGTTCCCCGGAATGAACCCTGAAGCTTTCTTT. Translation: CAWSGFPGMNPEAFF.

The table lists this clonotype with a few counts. This chain connects TRBV2 to TRBJ2-3; D unclear. V was pared by 5 bases and J by 7 bases, with 13 bases between. Germline V lookup: CDR1 SNHLY, CDR2 FYNNEI. The CDR3 has 13 amino acids. The CDR3, as DNA: TGTGCCAGCAGTCAGGACGTGGGGTATACGCAGTATTTT. Translated: CASSQDVGYTQYF.

The rearrangement links TRBV29-1 to TRBJ2-2, with D unresolved. This CDR3 spans 13 amino acids. Per germline, CDR1 SQVTM and CDR2 ANQGSEA. V was trimmed by 6 bases and J by 0 bases, leaving 8 bases between them. The chain's CDR3 is CSVTQTNTGELFF. CDR3 bases: TGCAGCGTAACCCAGACGAACACCGGGGAGCTGTTTTTT.

The sample holds many counts of this clonotype. This chain links TRBV27 with TRBJ2-1; D is possibly TRBD1 or TRBD2 (5 bases each). V was trimmed by 6 bases and J by 6 bases, leaving 18 bases between them. The CDR3 contains 15 residues. CDR1 is MNHEY and CDR2 is SMNVEV in the germline V gene (reference sequence). CDR3 region: CASRPTGPGPNEQFF. The CDR3 bases are TGTGCCAGCAGGCCCACCGGTCCGGGGCCCAATGAGCAGTTCTTC.

This clonotype occurred a few times. The rearrangement uses TRBV5-8 and TRBJ1-1; no reliable D call. The germline gives CDR1 SGHTS, CDR2 YDEGEE. This CDR3 has 15 amino acids. V was cut by 2 bases and J by 7 bases, with 18 bases left in between. CDR3 in DNA: TGTGCCAGCAGCTTTTTAGTACTCTTCCTACTTGAAGCTTTCTTT. Translation gives CASSFLVLFLLEAFF.

This clonotype has a count of ten or more. J is TRBJ2-3 and V is TRBV27, with 10 nucleotides matching TRBD2. The CDR3 extends over 15 amino acids. V shed 8 bases, J shed 2 bases, and the junction held 7 bases outside the gene matches. Germline CDR1 reads MNHEY; CDR2 reads SMNVEV (reference sequence). CDR3 DNA: TGTGCCAGCGGTCCACTAGCGGGATCCACAGATACGCAGTATTTT. It encodes CASGPLAGSTDTQYF.

There are a few counts of this clonotype. CDR3 bases: TGTGCCAGCAGCGTGGGACAGGCCACTAACTATGGCTACACCTTC. Translating it yields CASSVGQATNYGYTF. The V and J genes are TRBV16 and TRBJ1-2; 8 bases match TRBD1. V was pared by 5 bases and J by 0 bases, with 5 bases of the junction left unmatched. Germline loops: CDR1 KGHSY, CDR2 FQNENV. This CDR3 region has 15 residues. Combining the CDR3 with reference TRBV16 and TRBJ1-2 gives the whole variable domain GEEVAQTPKHLVRGEGQKAKLYCAPIKGHSYVFWYQQVLKNEFKFLISFQNENVFDETGMPKERFSAKCLPNSPCSLEIQATKLEDSAVYFCASSVGQATNYGYTFGSGTRLTVV.

Ten or more counts support this clonotype. V gene TRBV28 combines with J gene TRBJ1-1; D call uncertain. The CDR3 covers 15 residues. V lost 2 bases and J lost 4, with 14 bases in between. Germline V gene data show CDR1 as MDHEN and CDR2 as SYDVKM. The CDR3 loop reads CASSLLGFRSTEAFF. The CDR3 coding sequence is TGTGCCAGCAGTTTACTGGGGTTTCGAAGCACTGAAGCTTTCTTT.

This clonotype has just a few counts. This clone may be a read error of a much larger clone one base away. The rearrangement joins TRBV5-1 to TRBJ2-7; TRBD1 matches at 8 bases. The germline gives CDR1 SGHRS, CDR2 YFSETQ. This CDR3 has 13 residues. The CDR3: CTSSDQGAEEQYF. The CDR3 coding sequence is TGCACCAGCAGCGACCAGGGGGCTGAAGAGCAGTACTTC.

This clonotype showed up just a few times. This rearrangement joins TRBV5-1 to TRBJ2-3; D gene uncertain. The CDR3 is 14 residues long. The germline V and J ends were trimmed by 5 bases and 4 bases, with 14 bases remaining between them. Germline values: CDR1 SGHRS, CDR2 YFSETQ. CDR3 bases: TGCGCCAGCAGTTCCGGAACGCGCCCAGATACGCAGTATTTT. Protein product: CASSSGTRPDTQYF.